This TCR beta chain was found in a study of blood T cell repertoires in COVID-19. The table came from immunoSEQ multiplex PCR; TCRdb's copy has only in-frame clones and leaves some out. In the table there are roughly 38,000 clones, approximately 80% of which are singletons. V was shortened by 5 bases and J by 4 bases, with 14 bases between the two germline ends. The CDR3 consists of 14 residues. The germline CDR1 and CDR2 sequences are SGHTA and FQGNSA. The origin of this receptor is a man aged 50-60 years with active COVID-19. Material: peripheral blood. The chain uses TRBV7-2 and TRBJ1-1; D is unresolved. The CDR3 coding sequence is TGTGCCAGCAGCCGTCCGGGAGGAAGCACTGAAGCTTTCTTT. Translating gives CASSRPGGSTEAFF.